These 14 T cell receptor beta chains were all obtained from the same sample, sequenced in a study of type 1 regulatory T cells. Their specific antigens are unknown. TCRdb reprocessed the reads via MiXCR and lists one record per CDR3 protein. This sample carries approximately 42,000 distinct CDR3 sequences, 12% of them seen once, and the ten largest clones take approximately 8%. The sequencing sample was made of cultured non-Tr1 T cells, either the whole culture or a sorted T cell fraction (not recorded which). The source of these receptors is a human donor in good health.

The chain joins TRBV12-3 or TRBV12-4 to TRBJ1-5; possibly TRBD1 for D (5 bases). The V end was cut by 6 bases, the J end by 6 bases, with 9 bases between. The CDR3 is 12 residues long. The CDR3 sequence is CASRGGVQPQHF. The CDR3 region has the DNA TGTGCCAGCAGGGGAGGGGTTCAGCCCCAGCATTTT.

This clonotype was observed a few times. The genes are TRBV19 and TRBJ2-7; maybe TRBD1 (5 bases). Germline-derived CDR1 and CDR2 are LNHDA and SQIVND (reference sequence). The CDR3 is 13 residues long. V was cut by 1 base and J by 4 bases, with 8 bases left in between. The CDR3, as DNA: TGTGCCAGTAGTATAGCGACAGCTTACGAGCAGTACTTC. Protein product: CASSIATAYEQYF.

At least ten counts were recorded for this clonotype. The chain employs TRBV20-1 and TRBJ1-5; 7 bases are shared with TRBD1. The germline CDR1 and CDR2 sequences are DFQATT and SNEGSKA (reference sequence). Trimming removed 3 bases from V and 3 bases from J; junction bases left unmatched: 5. CDR3 length equals 14 residues. CDR3 sequence (DNA): TGCAGTGCTAGGCCGGGACAGCTCAATCAGCCCCAGCATTTT. This gives the protein CSARPGQLNQPQHF.

V and J are TRBV7-9 and TRBJ1-5; D unclear. The CDR3 sequence is 13 residues long. Between the trimmed V and J ends, which lost 2 bases and 5 bases, there was a span of 7 bases. CDR1 is SEHNR and CDR2 is FQNEAQ in the germline V gene (reference sequence). Here the CDR3 reads CASSLMGDQPQHF. In DNA form, the CDR3 reads TGTGCCAGCAGCTTAATGGGTGATCAGCCCCAGCATTTT.

This clonotype was counted between two and nine times. The chain recombines TRBV12-3 or TRBV12-4 with TRBJ2-1; 7 bases match TRBD2. The CDR3 runs 13 residues. The junction had 4 bases not matched to a gene; V was cut back by 6 bases and J by 5 bases. The CDR3 spells CASRLAWDNEQFF. The CDR3 DNA reads TGTGCCAGCAGACTAGCGTGGGACAATGAGCAGTTCTTC.

There are a few counts of this clonotype. This chain uses TRBV7-2 with TRBJ2-3, with D unresolved. V shed 3 bases and J shed 7 bases, with 8 bases lying between them. CDR1 is SGHTA, CDR2 FQGNSA, per germline. This CDR3 has 12 residues. The DNA of the CDR3 is TGTGCCAGCAGCTTTCACTCGAATACGCAGTATTTT. It is translated as CASSFHSNTQYF.

This clonotype was counted many times. V gene TRBV12-3 or TRBV12-4 combines with J gene TRBJ1-1; 11 positions match TRBD1. Trimming removed 3 bases from V and 8 bases from J; junction bases left unmatched: 8. The length of the CDR3 is 15 residues. The CDR3 DNA reads TGTGCCAGCAGTTTGCGGACAGGGGGCTCGGGAGAAGCTTTCTTT. It translates to CASSLRTGGSGEAFF.

This clonotype is large (0.1 to 1%) in the sample. V is TRBV20-1 and J is TRBJ1-1; 11 nucleotides line up with TRBD1. V lost 5 bases and J lost 4; bases outside the gene matches: 3. The CDR3 loop spans 13 amino acids. The germline V gene has CDR1 DFQATT and CDR2 SNEGSKA (reference sequence). The CDR3 DNA is TGCAGTGCTCCCGGACAGGGGGCCACTGAAGCTTTCTTT. Translation: CSAPGQGATEAFF.

On this clonotype itself: Being one base from a much bigger clone, this may be a read error. The chain links TRBV28 to TRBJ2-1, with D possibly being TRBD1 (6 bases). V lost 7 bases and J 6 bases, leaving 19 bases between the germline ends. The CDR3 has 15 amino acids. Germline CDR1 and CDR2: MDHEN and SYDVKM. For the CDR3, the DNA is TGTGCCAGCAATTTCCGGGACAACTTACTCAATGAGCAGTTCTTC. It encodes CASNFRDNLLNEQFF.

This clonotype appeared many times. The chain is built from TRBV28 and TRBJ2-7; 15 bases match TRBD2. The length of the CDR3 is 14 residues. The germline V gene encodes CDR1 MDHEN and CDR2 SYDVKM. The V and J ends lost 5 bases and 6 bases, in that order; junction bases with no gene match: 2. The DNA of the CDR3 is TGTGCCAGCAGTCCGGGACTAGCGGGAGGCGAGCAGTACTTC. Residues: CASSPGLAGGEQYF.

Turning to this clonotype: A much larger clone lies one base from this, so it may be a read error. The missing conserved phenylalanine or tryptophan at the end of this CDR3 makes a read error likely. The chain uses TRBV29-1 and TRBJ2-3; 8 bases are shared with TRBD2. Germline CDR1 SQVTM, CDR2 ANQGSEA. This CDR3 is built from 14 residues. Trimming cost V 4 bases and J 4 bases; bases outside gene matches: 7. This chain's CDR3 is CSVVTGGLSDTQYL. The CDR3 region has the DNA TGCAGCGTTGTTACGGGAGGGCTATCAGATACGCAGTATCTT.

This clonotype has at least ten counts. The genes are TRBV6-2 or TRBV6-3 and TRBJ2-7; D uncertain. The CDR3 spans 15 residues. V gave up 3 bases and J gave up 0 bases, with 12 bases separating them. Germline loops: CDR1 MNHEY, CDR2 SVGEGT. The CDR3 nucleotides read TGTGCCAGCAGTTATTTTCCACAGATCTCCTACGAGCAGTACTTC. It encodes CASSYFPQISYEQYF.

This clonotype was picked up many times. V usage is TRBV12-3 or TRBV12-4 and J usage is TRBJ2-3; D unresolved. Trimming removed 6 bases at V and 6 bases at J, with 7 bases between. The CDR3 sequence is 11 residues long. CDR3 DNA sequence: TGTGCCAGCAGCCGTGGGGATACGCAGTATTTT. This translates into CASSRGDTQYF.

The chain combines TRBV20-1 with TRBJ2-1, with 13 bases matching TRBD2. Per the germline V gene, CDR1 is DFQATT and CDR2 is SNEGSKA (reference sequence). The CDR3 consists of 17 residues. The V gene end was trimmed by 6 bases and the J gene end by 0 bases; junction bases not matched to a gene: 8. DNA of the CDR3: TGCAGTGCGCAGGGACTAGCGGGACGTAGCTCCTACAATGAGCAGTTCTTC. Translated: CSAQGLAGRSSYNEQFF.